Listed below are T cell receptor beta chains from one sample, sequenced in a study of blood T cell repertoires in COVID-19. Clones were sequenced by immunoSEQ multiplex PCR, and TCRdb holds only the in-frame ones, with some missing. Counted here are about 240,000 clones, around nine tenths occurring once; the ten biggest clones make up less than 8.5%. What was sequenced was peripheral blood. These receptors all stem from a woman in her 70s with active or convalescent COVID-19. Both conserved end residues are part of each CDR3. Each record gives: J gene, clone size, V gene, D gene, CDR3 DNA, CDR3 protein. D genes are given only for firm matches. A row's size may be missing; if present it is once, few, many or a size class.

J gene: TRBJ2-2; clone size: .; V gene: TRBV12-5; D gene: .; CDR3 DNA: TGTGCTAGTGGTCCCTCCGCTAGACCCGGGGAGCTGTTTTTT; CDR3 protein: CASGPSARPGELFF
J gene: TRBJ1-4; clone size: few; V gene: TRBV28; D gene: .; CDR3 DNA: TGTGCCAGCACCCGAGCCGGGGGACCTGCAACTAATGAAAAACTGTTTTTT; CDR3 protein: CASTRAGGPATNEKLFF
J gene: TRBJ1-1; clone size: few; V gene: TRBV7-9; D gene: TRBD1; CDR3 DNA: TGTGCCAGCAGCCTGACAGGGGGCCCAGCTTTCTTT; CDR3 protein: CASSLTGGPAFF
J gene: TRBJ2-5; clone size: .; V gene: TRBV5-1; D gene: .; CDR3 DNA: TGCGCCAGCAGCTTGGTTGCAGGGGAGACCCAGTACTTC; CDR3 protein: CASSLVAGETQYF
J gene: TRBJ1-2; clone size: .; V gene: TRBV11-2; D gene: .; CDR3 DNA: TGTGCCAGCAGACTCTTTAGGGGGTCACGGGGCTATGGCTACACCTTC; CDR3 protein: CASRLFRGSRGYGYTF
J gene: TRBJ2-7; clone size: .; V gene: TRBV3-1/TRBV3-2; D gene: TRBD1; CDR3 DNA: TGTGCCAGCAGTACCCTCCTAGCCAGGGGGTCCCTTTCCTACGAGCAGTACTTC; CDR3 protein: CASSTLLARGSLSYEQYF
J gene: TRBJ1-6; clone size: .; V gene: TRBV3-1/TRBV3-2; D gene: .; CDR3 DNA: TGTGCCAGCAGCCAAGTGGGCAGCAGGAGGGATTCACCCCTCCACTTT; CDR3 protein: CASSQVGSRRDSPLHF
J gene: TRBJ1-1; clone size: .; V gene: TRBV6-4; D gene: .; CDR3 DNA: TGTGCCACCCCCAGGGGATTGGGTGAAGCTTTCTTT; CDR3 protein: CATPRGLGEAFF
J gene: TRBJ2-6; clone size: once; V gene: TRBV3-1/TRBV3-2; D gene: .; CDR3 DNA: TGTGCCAGCAGCCTCCCAAAGGGGGGGGCGCTCTCTGGGGCCAACGTCCTGACTTTC; CDR3 protein: CASSLPKGGALSGANVLTF
J gene: TRBJ2-2; clone size: .; V gene: TRBV7-9; D gene: .; CDR3 DNA: TGTGCCAGCAGCGCCCCAGGGGCGGGGGAGCTGTTTTTT; CDR3 protein: CASSAPGAGELFF
J gene: TRBJ1-2; clone size: .; V gene: TRBV2; D gene: TRBD1; CDR3 DNA: TGTGCCAGCAGTGGCCCGGGACAGGACATTGGCTACACCTTC; CDR3 protein: CASSGPGQDIGYTF
J gene: TRBJ2-3; clone size: once; V gene: TRBV18; D gene: .; CDR3 DNA: TGTGCCAGCTCCCTAGTCGGAGATACGCAGTATTTT; CDR3 protein: CASSLVGDTQYF
J gene: TRBJ1-5; clone size: .; V gene: TRBV15; D gene: .; CDR3 DNA: TGTGCCACCAGCAGAGATTTCGGGCCCCAGCATTTT; CDR3 protein: CATSRDFGPQHF
J gene: TRBJ2-1; clone size: once; V gene: TRBV6-1; D gene: .; CDR3 DNA: TGTGCCAGCAGTGAAAATTTCTGGGGCCCCAGGAATGAGCAGTTCTTC; CDR3 protein: CASSENFWGPRNEQFF
J gene: TRBJ1-5; clone size: .; V gene: TRBV7-9; D gene: .; CDR3 DNA: TGTGCCAGCAGCTGGGGGGGTGATAGCAATCAGCCCCAGCATTTT; CDR3 protein: CASSWGGDSNQPQHF
J gene: TRBJ1-2; clone size: .; V gene: TRBV25-1; D gene: .; CDR3 DNA: TGTGCCAGCGGGGTTACGGGCAGGGTAACTGGCTACACCTTC; CDR3 protein: CASGVTGRVTGYTF
J gene: TRBJ2-1; clone size: .; V gene: TRBV11-2; D gene: TRBD2; CDR3 DNA: TGTGCCAGCAGCTTAGAGCGGGGGAGCGAGCAGTTCTTC; CDR3 protein: CASSLERGSEQFF
J gene: TRBJ1-5; clone size: .; V gene: TRBV7-2; D gene: .; CDR3 DNA: TGTGCCAGCAGCTTTATCGGGGTTGGGCAGCCCCAGCATTTT; CDR3 protein: CASSFIGVGQPQHF
J gene: TRBJ2-5; clone size: .; V gene: TRBV5-1; D gene: TRBD2; CDR3 DNA: TGCGCCAGCAGCTTGGATGTGTCGGGGGGGCAAGAGACCCAGTACTTC; CDR3 protein: CASSLDVSGGQETQYF
J gene: TRBJ2-3; clone size: .; V gene: TRBV7-2; D gene: TRBD2; CDR3 DNA: TGTGCCAGCAGCCCCGGGACTAGCGGGGGACCGATCAACACAGATACGCAGTATTTT; CDR3 protein: CASSPGTSGGPINTDTQYF
J gene: TRBJ2-5; clone size: .; V gene: TRBV7-6; D gene: TRBD1; CDR3 DNA: TGTGCCAGCAGCTTATCCCCCGGGACAGGGGGCTGGGAGACCCAGTACTTC; CDR3 protein: CASSLSPGTGGWETQYF
J gene: TRBJ1-1; clone size: once; V gene: TRBV18; D gene: TRBD1; CDR3 DNA: TGTGCCAGCTCACCAGTTACAGGGGTGAACACTGAAGCTTTCTTT; CDR3 protein: CASSPVTGVNTEAFF
J gene: TRBJ2-7; clone size: .; V gene: TRBV6-2/TRBV6-3; D gene: .; CDR3 DNA: TGTGCCAGCAGTTATTATCTGTACGAGCAGTACTTC; CDR3 protein: CASSYYLYEQYF
J gene: TRBJ1-4; clone size: .; V gene: TRBV18; D gene: TRBD1; CDR3 DNA: TGTGCCAGCTCCCCAGGGGGGACTAATGAAAAACTGTTTTTT; CDR3 protein: CASSPGGTNEKLFF
J gene: TRBJ1-1; clone size: .; V gene: TRBV19; D gene: TRBD1; CDR3 DNA: TGTGCCAGTGGGACAGATTACAACACTGAAGCTTTCTTT; CDR3 protein: CASGTDYNTEAFF
J gene: TRBJ2-3; clone size: .; V gene: TRBV7-8; D gene: TRBD1; CDR3 DNA: TGTGCCAGCAGCTTTAGGGCGCGGACAGGAAGCACAGATACGCAGTATTTT; CDR3 protein: CASSFRARTGSTDTQYF
J gene: TRBJ1-1; clone size: .; V gene: TRBV20-1; D gene: .; CDR3 DNA: TGCAGTGCTCTTAAGAACACTGAAGCTTTCTTT; CDR3 protein: CSALKNTEAFF
J gene: TRBJ1-4; clone size: .; V gene: TRBV18; D gene: TRBD1; CDR3 DNA: TGTGCCAGCTCACCGGACAGGGGGGAGGAAAAACTGTTTTTT; CDR3 protein: CASSPDRGEEKLFF
J gene: TRBJ2-6; clone size: .; V gene: TRBV12-3/TRBV12-4; D gene: .; CDR3 DNA: TGTGCCAGCAGCTTTCGGGGGGCCAACGTCCTGACTTTC; CDR3 protein: CASSFRGANVLTF